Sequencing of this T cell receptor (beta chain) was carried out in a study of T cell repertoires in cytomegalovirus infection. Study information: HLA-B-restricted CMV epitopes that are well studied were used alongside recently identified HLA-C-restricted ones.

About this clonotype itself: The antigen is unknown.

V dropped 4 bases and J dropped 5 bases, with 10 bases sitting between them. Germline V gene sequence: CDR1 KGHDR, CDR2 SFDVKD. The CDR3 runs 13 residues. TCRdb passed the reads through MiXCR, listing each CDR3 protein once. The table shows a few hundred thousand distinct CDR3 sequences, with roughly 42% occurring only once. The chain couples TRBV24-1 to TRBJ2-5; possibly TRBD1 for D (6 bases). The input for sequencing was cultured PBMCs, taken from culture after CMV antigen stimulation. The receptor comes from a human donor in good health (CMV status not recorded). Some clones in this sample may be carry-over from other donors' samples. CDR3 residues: CATSEGGLETQYF. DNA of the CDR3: TGTGCCACCAGTGAAGGGGGTCTCGAGACCCAGTACTTC.